Here is one TCR beta chain with its context. Its antigen is unidentified. The repertoire was sequenced with immunoSEQ multiplex PCR; TCRdb's copy has only in-frame clones and lacks some. The data contain approximately 2.1 million clones, 85% to 95% of them singletons. The CDR3 is 13 residues long. Germline V lookup: CDR1 MGHRA, CDR2 YSYEKL. With 0 bases removed from V and 11 bases from J, the gap between germline ends came to 13 bases. The entry originates in a study of shared clonotypes between healthy human individuals. Findings and caveats of the study: The study found lower generation probabilities in non-shared clonotypes than in those shared by all four donors. A generally larger estimated richness was seen in naive subsets than in memory subsets. Sharing of clonotypes among donors was expected to vary with sequencing depth.

This chain uses TRBV4-1 with TRBJ1-1; possible D gene TRBD1, 6 bases. This TCR derives from a man younger than 35 in good health. Some clones in this sample may be carry-over from other donors' samples. Sequenced material: naive CD4+ T cells from PBMCs. Subset noted: CD45RA+ positively selected. This chain's CDR3 is CASSQDGGTPAFF. The CDR3 DNA follows: TGCGCCAGCAGCCAAGATGGAGGGACACCGGCTTTCTTT.